Sequencing of this T cell receptor (beta chain) was carried out in a study of human T cells and chemical hapten exposure. Trimming cost V 5 bases and J 1 base, with 14 bases left between them. This CDR3 contains 15 residues. Germline V gene data show CDR1 as MDHEN and CDR2 as SYDVKM. Study results and caveats: TCRs above 1 in 1000 frequency did not change with DPC sensitization.

The time point is: patch test 1, 2 weeks after DPC sensitization. The sample's treatment: therapeutic diphenylcyclopropenone sensitization with weekly scalp DPC. Blood sampling preceded each patch test application. Donation of samples came from alopecia patients who were 18 to 70 years old and suitable for DPC. Details on this clonotype: Antigen: not known.

TCRdb fed the RACE reads into MiXCR, producing one record per CDR3 protein. Here the sample spans just under 350,000 distinct CDR3 sequences, around 7% being singletons. The TCR originated in a woman in her late teens or twenties with alopecia areata. Some clones in this sample may be carry-over from other donors' samples. The chain employs TRBV28 and TRBJ1-1, with D possibly matching TRBD1 (5 bases). Source: whole blood, taken in connection with sensitization to the hapten diphenylcyclopropenone (DPC). The CDR3, as DNA: TGTGCCAGCAGTCCGTCCAGGGCCCCGAACACTGAAGCTTTCTTT. It yields the protein CASSPSRAPNTEAFF. Variable domain in full (rest from reference TRBV28 and TRBJ1-1): DVKVTQSSRYLVKRTGEKVFLECVQDMDHENMFWYRQDPGLGLRLIYFSYDVKMKEKGDIPEGYSVSREKKERFSLILESASTNQTSMYLCASSPSRAPNTEAFFGQGTRLTVV.